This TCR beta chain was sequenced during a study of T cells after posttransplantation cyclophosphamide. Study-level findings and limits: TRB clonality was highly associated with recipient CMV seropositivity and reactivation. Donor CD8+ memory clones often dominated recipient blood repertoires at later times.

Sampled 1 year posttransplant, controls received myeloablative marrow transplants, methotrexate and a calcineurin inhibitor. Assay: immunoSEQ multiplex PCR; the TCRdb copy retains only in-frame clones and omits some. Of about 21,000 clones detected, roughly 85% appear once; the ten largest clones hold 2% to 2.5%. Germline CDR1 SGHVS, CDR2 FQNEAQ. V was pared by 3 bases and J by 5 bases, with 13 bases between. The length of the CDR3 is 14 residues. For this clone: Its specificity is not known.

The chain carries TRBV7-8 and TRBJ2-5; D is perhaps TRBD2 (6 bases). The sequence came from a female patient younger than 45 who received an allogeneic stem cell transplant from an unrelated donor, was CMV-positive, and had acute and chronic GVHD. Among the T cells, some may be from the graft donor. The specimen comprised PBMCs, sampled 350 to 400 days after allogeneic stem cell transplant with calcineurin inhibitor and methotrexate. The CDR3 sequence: CASSFWGEEETQYF. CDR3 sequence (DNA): TGTGCCAGCAGCTTCTGGGGGGAGGAGGAGACCCAGTACTTC.